Below, 30 T cell receptor beta chains from the same sample are listed, as sequenced in a study of Graves' ophthalmopathy and Graves' hyperthyroidism. Investigators amplified TCR beta CDR3 regions from RNA transcripts. First-round RT-PCR used HTBI primers; second-round multiplex PCR followed. One entry per CDR3 protein results from TCRdb running MiXCR on the multiplex PCR reads. The data hold about 180,000 distinct CDR3 sequences, with roughly two fifths observed a single time. What was sequenced was peripheral blood. The receptors derive from a woman aged 35 to 49 with Graves' ophthalmopathy.

V usage is TRBV7-2 and J usage is TRBJ2-5; tentatively, D is TRBD1 (6 bases). The length of the CDR3 is 15 residues. CDR1 is SGHTA and CDR2 is FQGNSA in the germline V gene. Between the trimmed V and J ends, which lost 5 bases and 2 bases, there was a span of 15 bases. The CDR3 DNA reads TGTGCCAGCAGCCCGGATGACAGGACGCAAGAGACCCAGTACTTC. This translates into CASSPDDRTQETQYF.

This clonotype was recorded a few times. The chain carries TRBV7-2 and TRBJ1-5; possibly TRBD1 for D (5 bases). Germline-derived CDR1 and CDR2 are SGHTA and FQGNSA. The CDR3 runs to 13 residues. Deletions cut 5 bases from V and 9 bases from J, with 14 bases between. The CDR3 spells CASSLGGERPQHF. In DNA form, the CDR3 reads TGTGCCAGCAGCCTGGGGGGGGAACGGCCCCAGCATTTT.

This clonotype has at least ten counts. V gene TRBV19 combines with J gene TRBJ2-7; TRBD1 matches at 7 bases. The junction had 7 bases not matched to a gene; V was cut back by 5 bases and J by 6 bases. CDR3 length: 13 residues. Looked up from germline, CDR1 is LNHDA and CDR2 is SQIVND (reference sequence). The CDR3 here is CASSGTTGIEQYF. DNA of the CDR3: TGTGCCAGTAGTGGAACGACAGGGATCGAGCAGTACTTC.

At least ten counts were recorded for this clonotype. The chain is built from TRBV7-2 and TRBJ1-2; tentatively, D is TRBD1 (5 bases). Germline values: CDR1 SGHTA, CDR2 FQGNSA. The CDR3 runs to 15 residues. Trimming took 3 bases from V and 5 from J, leaving 16 bases between them. The CDR3 protein is CASSFTGGGGYGYTF. The CDR3 coding sequence is TGTGCCAGCAGCTTCACAGGAGGTGGGGGGTATGGCTACACCTTC. Variable domain in full (rest from reference TRBV7-2 and TRBJ1-2): GAGVSQSPSNKVTEKGKDVELRCDPISGHTALYWYRQSLGQGLEFLIYFQGNSAPDKSGLPSDRFSAERTGGSVSTLTIQRTQQEDSAVYLCASSFTGGGGYGYTFGSGTRLTVV.

V is TRBV6-5 and J is TRBJ1-1; no firm D call. V was trimmed by 0 bases and J by 1 base, leaving 9 bases between them. Germline-derived CDR1 and CDR2 are MNHEY and SVGAGI. The CDR3 is 15 amino acids. The CDR3 DNA is TGTGCCAGCAGTTACTCCGGGATTGCGAACACTGAAGCTTTCTTT. Translating gives CASSYSGIANTEAFF.

This chain links TRBV7-2 with TRBJ2-3, with D possibly being TRBD2 (6 bases). V was shortened by 0 bases and J by 0 bases, with 7 bases between the two germline ends. The CDR3 is made up of 15 amino acids. Germline V lookup: CDR1 SGHTA, CDR2 FQGNSA. The CDR3, as DNA: TGTGCCAGCAGCTTAGCCGGGAGTAGCACAGATACGCAGTATTTT. Encoded protein: CASSLAGSSTDTQYF.

This clonotype was recorded many times. This rearrangement joins TRBV6-5 to TRBJ1-2, with D perhaps TRBD1 (6 bases). The CDR3 sequence is 16 residues long. Trimming took 0 bases from V and 6 from J, leaving 17 bases between them. Germline V lookup: CDR1 MNHEY, CDR2 SVGAGI. CDR3 sequence reads: CASSYSRAAGAHGYTF. CDR3 coding DNA: TGTGCCAGCAGTTACTCGAGGGCCGCAGGGGCCCATGGCTACACCTTC.

This clonotype occurred many times. The chain links TRBV12-3 or TRBV12-4 to TRBJ1-1; 8 nucleotides match TRBD1. J gave up 2 bases and V 7 bases, and 6 bases lay outside the gene matches. This CDR3 is built from 14 residues. In DNA, the CDR3 is TGTGCCAGCAATCCGACAGGGGCAAACACTGAAGCTTTCTTT. Translating gives CASNPTGANTEAFF.

V gene TRBV6-5 combines with J gene TRBJ2-7; 12 bases fit TRBD2. Germline V lookup: CDR1 MNHEY, CDR2 SVGAGI. This CDR3 region has 14 residues. V lost 4 bases and J lost 6; bases outside the gene matches: 4. In nucleotides, the CDR3 is TGTGCCAGCAGTTCGACTAGCGGGAGAGGCGAGCAGTACTTC. Its translation is CASSSTSGRGEQYF.

This clonotype was recorded many times. A much larger clone differs by one base, so this may be a read error. The chain recombines TRBV27 with TRBJ1-5; D is ambiguous. Looked up from germline, CDR1 is MNHEY and CDR2 is SMNVEV (reference sequence). This CDR3 is 12 amino acids long. For the CDR3, the DNA is TGTGTCAGCAGTTTCATAGGTCAGCCCCAGCATTTT. Translating it yields CVSSFIGQPQHF.

This clonotype was recorded at least ten times. CDR3 region: CASGPPTGNSYEQYF. As DNA, the CDR3 is TGTGCTAGTGGCCCCCCGACTGGAAATTCCTACGAGCAGTACTTC. V usage is TRBV12-5 and J usage is TRBJ2-7; D is unclear. This CDR3 is built from 15 residues. Trimming took 6 bases from V and 1 from J, leaving 16 bases between them. Per the germline V gene, CDR1 is LGHNT and CDR2 is FRNRAP.

This clonotype was counted many times. The gene calls are TRBV28 and TRBJ1-1; D gene unclear. The CDR3 runs 13 residues. Germline V gene sequence: CDR1 MDHEN, CDR2 SYDVKM. Trimming removed 5 bases at V and 2 bases at J, with 9 bases between. CDR3 sequence: CASSKNLNTEAFF. DNA of the CDR3: TGTGCCAGCAGTAAAAATTTAAACACTGAAGCTTTCTTT.

In the case of this clonotype: Compared with germline, one end of the junction differs, possibly owing to a read error. The rearrangement uses TRBV12-3 or TRBV12-4 and TRBJ2-7; 9 bases match TRBD1. This CDR3 comprises 17 residues. CDR3: CSSSSPTRTGAIYEQYF. CDR3 in DNA: TGTTCCAGCAGTTCTCCTACTAGGACAGGGGCAATCTACGAGCAGTACTTC.

A single count supports this clonotype. The genes are TRBV6-5 and TRBJ2-5; TRBD1 matches at 9 bases. The V and J ends lost 0 bases and 4 bases, in that order; junction bases with no gene match: 3. Germline CDR1 MNHEY, CDR2 SVGAGI. This CDR3 spans 15 amino acids. DNA for the CDR3: TGTGCCAGCAGTTACTCGAAGACAGGGGGAGAGACCCAGTACTTC. Translation: CASSYSKTGGETQYF.

The V and J genes are TRBV28 and TRBJ2-5; perhaps TRBD1 as D (6 bases). This CDR3 has 12 amino acids. The germline CDR1 and CDR2 sequences are MDHEN and SYDVKM. Trimming stripped 6 bases from V and 4 bases from J, with 9 bases between. The CDR3 DNA sequence: TGTGCCAGCAGCAAGACAGGAGAGACCCAGTACTTC. Translating gives CASSKTGETQYF.

This clonotype was seen repeatedly, ten times or more. The V gene is TRBV19, the J gene TRBJ1-1, with unresolved D. This CDR3 has 13 residues. The ends were cut back, 2 bases at V and 1 base at J, with 5 bases in the middle. CDR1 and CDR2 from the germline V gene are LNHDA and SQIVND (reference sequence). CDR3 DNA: TGTGCCAGTAGTATAATGGGGAACACTGAAGCTTTCTTT. Its translation is CASSIMGNTEAFF.

The chain combines TRBV7-8 with TRBJ2-7; TRBD1 might be the D (6 bases). V lost 5 bases, J lost 6 bases, and 20 bases lay in between. The germline V gene has CDR1 SGHVS and CDR2 FQNEAQ. The CDR3 spans 15 residues. Here the CDR3 DNA reads TGTGCCAGCAGCCCCCTTAGGGACATTTCGCTCGAGCAGTACTTC. This sequence encodes CASSPLRDISLEQYF.

The CDR3 region is CASSYSNPAEGTSEATEAFF. The CDR3, as DNA: TGTGCCAGCAGTTACTCGAATCCGGCGGAGGGGACGTCTGAGGCCACTGAAGCTTTCTTT. The chain links TRBV6-2 or TRBV6-3 to TRBJ1-1, with a weak D call TRBD1 (5 bases). This CDR3 region has 20 residues. Trimming pared 0 bases from V and 4 bases from J, leaving 27 bases between. The germline CDR1 and CDR2 sequences are MNHEY and SVGEGT.

V gene TRBV6-1 combines with J gene TRBJ2-7; 8 bases are a match to TRBD1. Germline trimming cut 1 base from V and 4 bases from J; bases unmatched to any gene: 3. Germline CDR1 is MNHNS and CDR2 is SASEGT. CDR3 length: 14 amino acids. The DNA of the CDR3 is TGTGCCAGCAGTGAAGGGACAGGGTTGTACGAGCAGTACTTC. Translating it yields CASSEGTGLYEQYF.

The chain employs TRBV2 and TRBJ1-6; D remains ambiguous. Germline CDR1 is SNHLY and CDR2 is FYNNEI. V was clipped by 1 base and J by 7 bases, with 23 bases between them. The length of the CDR3 is 19 residues. CDR3 nucleotides: TGTGCCAGCAGTGAAGGTTACCTCACCCGACCCTGGGGAAATTCACCCCTCCACTTT. Residues: CASSEGYLTRPWGNSPLHF.

In this sample, this clonotype turned up many times. This chain joins TRBV12-3 or TRBV12-4 and TRBJ2-7, with TRBD1 identical over 8 bases. J lost 3 bases, V lost 6 bases, and 7 bases had no gene match. The CDR3 is 14 amino acids. CDR3 DNA sequence: TGTGCCAGCAGCACAAGACAGGGGAGCTACGAGCAGTACTTC. Translating it yields CASSTRQGSYEQYF.

The chain couples TRBV30 to TRBJ2-5, with TRBD2 as a possible D gene (6 bases). The V end lost 0 bases, the J end lost 2 bases, and 10 bases lay between the germline ends. The CDR3 length is 14 residues. CDR1 is GTSNPN and CDR2 is SVGIG in the germline V gene (reference sequence). The CDR3 DNA reads TGTGCCTGGAGTGTACTGGCGGGGCAAGAGACCCAGTACTTC. This translates into CAWSVLAGQETQYF.

This clonotype was counted only a few times. The chain links TRBV28 to TRBJ2-5; 7 positions match TRBD2. Per the germline V gene, CDR1 is MDHEN and CDR2 is SYDVKM. The CDR3 is 12 amino acids. The V segment lost 10 bases and the J segment 3 bases; nucleotides outside the gene matches: 5. CDR3 loop: CATSGTKETQYF. As DNA, the CDR3 is TGTGCCACCTCCGGGACTAAAGAGACCCAGTACTTC. The entire variable domain, with the rest obtained from reference TRBV28 and TRBJ2-5, is as follows: DVKVTQSSRYLVKRTGEKVFLECVQDMDHENMFWYRQDPGLGLRLIYFSYDVKMKEKGDIPEGYSVSREKKERFSLILESASTNQTSMYLCATSGTKETQYFGPGTRLLVL.

Ten or more counts support this clonotype. The chain combines TRBV6-5 with TRBJ1-2; TRBD1 matches 8 bases. The V gene's germline CDR1 is MNHEY and CDR2 SVGAGI. The CDR3 covers 15 residues. J lost 2 bases, V lost 5 bases, and 7 bases had no gene match. Written as DNA, the CDR3 is TGTGCCAGCAGTCCCAATACAGGGGGGAACTATGGCTACACCTTC. Protein sequence: CASSPNTGGNYGYTF.

This clonotype occurred many times. V is TRBV12-3 or TRBV12-4 and J is TRBJ1-4, with D unresolved. CDR3 length: 14 amino acids. V lost 2 bases and J 8 bases, leaving 12 bases between the germline ends. The CDR3: CASSLSPPQEKLFF. The CDR3 nucleotides are TGTGCCAGCAGTTTATCCCCTCCGCAGGAAAAACTGTTTTTT.

The chain uses TRBV6-2 or TRBV6-3 and TRBJ2-7, with 7 bases lining up with TRBD2. Germline V CDR1 and CDR2: MNHEY, SVGEGT. V gave up 5 bases and J gave up 4 bases; unmatched junction bases: 5. The CDR3 spans 13 residues. CDR3 loop: CASSEEAGYEQYF. CDR3 in DNA: TGTGCCAGCAGTGAGGAAGCGGGGTACGAGCAGTACTTC.

The genes are TRBV19 and TRBJ2-2; D may be TRBD1 (5 bases). V was cut by 5 bases and J by 3 bases, with 13 bases left in between. This CDR3 has 15 amino acids. Germline V gene data show CDR1 as LNHDA and CDR2 as SQIVND (reference sequence). The CDR3 DNA sequence: TGTGCCAGTAGTCAACAGGTTGGGTACACCGGGGAGCTGTTTTTT. Residues: CASSQQVGYTGELFF. Full variable domain (outside the CDR3, taken from reference TRBV19 and TRBJ2-2): DGGITQSPKYLFRKEGQNVTLSCEQNLNHDAMYWYRQDPGQGLRLIYYSQIVNDFQKGDIAEGYSVSREKKESFPLTVTSAQKNPTAFYLCASSQQVGYTGELFFGEGSRLTVL.

The chain uses TRBV28 and TRBJ1-1; TRBD1 agrees at 7 bases. The CDR3 consists of 15 residues. The V segment lost 5 bases and the J segment 6 bases; nucleotides outside the gene matches: 12. Germline CDR1 is MDHEN and CDR2 is SYDVKM. CDR3 in DNA: TGTGCCAGCAGTCTACAAGAGGGGGCTTTGGCTGAAGCTTTCTTT. It yields the protein CASSLQEGALAEAFF.

This clonotype was found once. The rearrangement joins TRBV19 to TRBJ1-1, with D uncertain. This CDR3 has 15 amino acids. The V gene's germline CDR1 is LNHDA and CDR2 SQIVND (reference sequence). The germline V and J ends were trimmed by 7 bases and 2 bases, with 17 bases remaining between them. CDR3 nucleotides: TGTGCCAGTAACATAGAGGCTGGGTTCAACACTGAAGCTTTCTTT. Its translation is CASNIEAGFNTEAFF.

This clonotype was seen many times. Here the CDR3 DNA reads TGTGCCAGCTCACCGACTGAAAACACTGAAGCTTTCTTT. Amino acids: CASSPTENTEAFF. V is TRBV18 and J is TRBJ1-1; D is ambiguous. CDR1 and CDR2 (germline): KGHSH, LQKENI. The ends were cut back, 3 bases at V and 2 bases at J, with 7 bases in the middle. This CDR3 region has 13 residues. Combining the CDR3 with reference TRBV18 and TRBJ1-1 gives the whole variable domain NAGVMQNPRHLVRRRGQEARLRCSPMKGHSHVYWYRQLPEEGLKFMVYLQKENIIDESGMPKERFSAEFPKEGPSILRIQQVVRGDSAAYFCASSPTENTEAFFGQGTRLTVV.